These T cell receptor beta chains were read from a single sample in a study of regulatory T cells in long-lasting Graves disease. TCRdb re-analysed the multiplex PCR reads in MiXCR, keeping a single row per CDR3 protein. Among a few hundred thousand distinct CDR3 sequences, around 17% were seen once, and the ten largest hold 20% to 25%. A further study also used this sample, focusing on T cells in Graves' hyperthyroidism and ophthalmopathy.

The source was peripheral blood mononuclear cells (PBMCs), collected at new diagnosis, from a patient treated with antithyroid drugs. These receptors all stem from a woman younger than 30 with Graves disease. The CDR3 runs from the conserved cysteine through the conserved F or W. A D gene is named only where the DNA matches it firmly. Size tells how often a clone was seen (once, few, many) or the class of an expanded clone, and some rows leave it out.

TGTGCCAGCAGTGTCCGTGGGCTAGCGGTTCACAATGAGCAGTTCTTC | CASSVRGLAVHNEQFF | . | TRBD2 | TRBJ2-1 | TRBV2
TGCAGTGCTAGATCCCGGGGGACAACTAGCTCTGGGGCCAACGTCCTGACTTTC | CSARSRGTTSSGANVLTF | few | . | TRBJ2-6 | TRBV20-1
TGTGCCAGCACCGAAACGGGCCTAGCGGGAGGACACGAGCAGTACTTC | CASTETGLAGGHEQYF | . | TRBD2 | TRBJ2-7 | TRBV28
TGTGCCTGGAGTGTTGGGGCTAGCGGTGGGGAGACCCAGTACTTC | CAWSVGASGGETQYF | . | TRBD2 | TRBJ2-5 | TRBV30
TGTGCCAACAGCACCTATGGGACAGGGGTACCCTATGGCTACACCTTC | CANSTYGTGVPYGYTF | . | TRBD1 | TRBJ1-2 | TRBV6-1
TGTGCCAGCAGCGTAGCGGCGGGATTGGGTTACAATGAGCAGTTCTTC | CASSVAAGLGYNEQFF | few | . | TRBJ2-1 | TRBV9
TGTGCCAGCAGCCATTTGGGGACTAGCGAGACCCAGTACTTC | CASSHLGTSETQYF | many | TRBD2 | TRBJ2-5 | TRBV3-1
TGCAGTGCTAGTCTTTACTCATGGAACACTGAAGCTTTCTTT | CSASLYSWNTEAFF | few | . | TRBJ1-1 | TRBV20-1
TGTGCCAGCAGTGCAGGGGAGAGCACAGATACGCAGTATTTT | CASSAGESTDTQYF | many | . | TRBJ2-3 | TRBV6-1
TGTGCCAGCAAAGAGAATGAGGGTGGCTACACCTTC | CASKENEGGYTF | many | . | TRBJ1-2 | TRBV28
TGTGCCGGCAGTTCCCCGGGGTTTAAAAAGCAGTACTTC | CAGSSPGFKKQYF | . | . | TRBJ2-5 | TRBV27
TGTGCCAGCAGTTACAGGGGAGTATCCGAGCAGTACTTC | CASSYRGVSEQYF | many | TRBD1 | TRBJ2-7 | TRBV27
TGTGCCAGCAGTTCGACTAGCGGGATCACCTACAATGAGCAGTTCTTC | CASSSTSGITYNEQFF | many | TRBD2 | TRBJ2-1 | TRBV12-3/TRBV12-4
TGTGCCAGCAGTCTTGCGGGAGGGGCCAATGAGCAGTTCTTC | CASSLAGGANEQFF | many | TRBD2 | TRBJ2-1 | TRBV12-3/TRBV12-4
TGTGCCAGCAATACTATTGGGACAGGGGGCGGGGAGCTGTTTTTT | CASNTIGTGGGELFF | many | TRBD1 | TRBJ2-2 | TRBV28
TGTGCCAGCAGCCACGGATTAGCGGGACGCAATGAGCAGTTCTTC | CASSHGLAGRNEQFF | . | TRBD2 | TRBJ2-1 | TRBV3-1
TGTGCCTGGAGTGACGAGGCAGGCCACACCGGGGAGCTGTTTTTT | CAWSDEAGHTGELFF | many | . | TRBJ2-2 | TRBV30
TGCAGTGCTAGTCCGCCTAGCTCCTACGAGCAGTACTTC | CSASPPSSYEQYF | few | . | TRBJ2-7 | TRBV20-1
TGTGCCAGCAGTTTTGCGCAGGGGGCCTTTCATGGCTACACCTTC | CASSFAQGAFHGYTF | many | TRBD1 | TRBJ1-2 | TRBV12-3/TRBV12-4
TGTGCCAGCAGCTTGTCCGGGGGCGAGCAGTACTTC | CASSLSGGEQYF | many | . | TRBJ2-7 | TRBV7-2
TGTGCCAGCAGCTTAGAATTGGGAGAGGTGAACACTGAAGCTTTCTTT | CASSLELGEVNTEAFF | . | . | TRBJ1-1 | TRBV7-9
TGTGCCAGCAGCTTAACGGGACATACGTCTGGGGCCAACGTCCTGACTTTC | CASSLTGHTSGANVLTF | many | . | TRBJ2-6 | TRBV7-3
TGTGCCAGCAGAGTTTCGCAATCCTACGAGCAGTACTTC | CASRVSQSYEQYF | few | . | TRBJ2-7 | TRBV6-1
TGCGCCAGCAGCCAAGCAGTCCGACAGGGGGATGAAAAACTGTTTTTT | CASSQAVRQGDEKLFF | . | TRBD1 | TRBJ1-4 | TRBV4-1
TGTGCCAGCAGCCAAGCAGGGGGGCCAACAGAGACCCAGTACTTC | CASSQAGGPTETQYF | . | . | TRBJ2-5 | TRBV14
TGTGCCAGCAGCCCAGCAGGGGCATTCGGAAACACCATATATTTT | CASSPAGAFGNTIYF | many | . | TRBJ1-3 | TRBV7-2
TGTGCCATCAGTGAGTCTAGCGGGAGTCCTTTCGGAGCCAAAAACATTCAGTACTTC | CAISESSGSPFGAKNIQYF | once | TRBD2 | TRBJ2-4 | TRBV10-3
TGCAGTGCTAGCACTGACCCCCGGGACGGGTTCTCCTACGAGCAGTACTTC | CSASTDPRDGFSYEQYF | many | . | TRBJ2-7 | TRBV20-1
TGTGCCAGCAGCTTAGGGGGACTGACGGGCTACAATGAGCAGTTCTTC | CASSLGGLTGYNEQFF | . | . | TRBJ2-1 | TRBV11-1
TGTGCCAGCAGTTTAGTGTTGGGACTAGCGGGACCTAGAGAGCAGTACTTC | CASSLVLGLAGPREQYF | many | TRBD2 | TRBJ2-7 | TRBV12-3/TRBV12-4
TGCAGTGCTGCCGGGACTGCGACCGGGAATGAGCAGTTCTTC | CSAAGTATGNEQFF | many | . | TRBJ2-1 | TRBV20-1
TGTGCCAGCAGCCTAGGTTGGGGGCTCGGTCGCACAGATACGCAGTATTTT | CASSLGWGLGRTDTQYF | . | . | TRBJ2-3 | TRBV7-2
TGTGCCAGCAGCTTAGCGGGCAGTATGAACACTGAAGCTTTCTTT | CASSLAGSMNTEAFF | . | . | TRBJ1-1 | TRBV11-2
TGCGCCAGCAGTGAAGACATTACTAATGAAAAACTGTTTTTT | CASSEDITNEKLFF | . | . | TRBJ1-4 | TRBV10-1
TGTGCCAGCAGTTTGCGGCAGGGGTTCTCCTACAATGAGCAGTTCTTC | CASSLRQGFSYNEQFF | . | . | TRBJ2-1 | TRBV12-3/TRBV12-4
TGTGCCAGCGGACAAGCCTACGAGCAGTACTTC | CASGQAYEQYF | many | . | TRBJ2-7 | TRBV10-2